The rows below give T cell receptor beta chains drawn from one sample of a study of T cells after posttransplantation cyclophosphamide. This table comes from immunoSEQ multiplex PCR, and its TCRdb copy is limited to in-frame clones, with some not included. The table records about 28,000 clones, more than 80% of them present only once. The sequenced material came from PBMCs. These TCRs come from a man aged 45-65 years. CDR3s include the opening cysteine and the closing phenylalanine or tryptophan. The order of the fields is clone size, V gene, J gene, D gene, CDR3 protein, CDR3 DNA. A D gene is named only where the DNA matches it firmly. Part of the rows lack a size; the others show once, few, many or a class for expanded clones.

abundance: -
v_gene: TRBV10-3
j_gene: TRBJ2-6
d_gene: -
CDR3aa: CAISSSGANVLTF
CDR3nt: TGTGCCATCAGCAGCTCTGGGGCCAACGTCCTGACTTTC

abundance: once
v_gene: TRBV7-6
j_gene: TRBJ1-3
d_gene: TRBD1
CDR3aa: CASSSPPGQSSGNTIYF
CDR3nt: TGTGCCAGCAGCTCACCGCCGGGACAGTCCTCTGGAAACACCATATATTTT

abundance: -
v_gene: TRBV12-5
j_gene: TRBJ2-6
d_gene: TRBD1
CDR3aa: CASGLATGSGANVLTF
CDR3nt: TGTGCTAGTGGTTTGGCGACAGGGTCTGGGGCCAACGTCCTGACTTTC

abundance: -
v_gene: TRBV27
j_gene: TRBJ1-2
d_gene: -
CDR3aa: CASSRRPGNYGYTF
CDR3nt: TGTGCCAGCAGCAGAAGGCCGGGTAACTATGGCTACACCTTC

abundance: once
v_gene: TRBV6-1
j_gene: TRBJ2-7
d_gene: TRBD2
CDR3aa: CASSEAAWGSGGLYEQYF
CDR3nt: TGTGCCAGCAGTGAAGCCGCTTGGGGTAGCGGGGGCCTGTACGAGCAGTACTTC

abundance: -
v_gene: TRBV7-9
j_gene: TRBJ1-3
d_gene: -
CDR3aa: CASSLPGSGNTIYF
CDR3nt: TGTGCCAGCAGCTTACCGGGTTCAGGAAACACCATATATTTT

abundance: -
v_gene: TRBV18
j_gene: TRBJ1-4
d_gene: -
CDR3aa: CASSPGEKLFF
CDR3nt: TGTGCCAGCTCACCTGGCGAAAAACTGTTTTTT

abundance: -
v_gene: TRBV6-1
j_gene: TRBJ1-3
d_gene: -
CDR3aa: CASSLSQGRDSYF
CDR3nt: TGTGCCAGCAGCCTTTCACAGGGACGGGATTCATATTTT

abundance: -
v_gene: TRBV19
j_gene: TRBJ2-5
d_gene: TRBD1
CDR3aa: CASSPTGAETQYF
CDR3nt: TGTGCCAGTAGCCCGACAGGGGCGGAGACCCAGTACTTC

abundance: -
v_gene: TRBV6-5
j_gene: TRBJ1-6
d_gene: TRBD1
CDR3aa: CATGGQHNSPLHF
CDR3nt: TGTGCAACTGGGGGACAGCATAATTCACCCCTCCACTTT

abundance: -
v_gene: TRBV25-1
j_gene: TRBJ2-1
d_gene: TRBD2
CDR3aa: CASSVPGLAGYNEQFF
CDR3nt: TGTGCCAGCAGTGTCCCGGGACTAGCGGGGTACAATGAGCAGTTCTTC

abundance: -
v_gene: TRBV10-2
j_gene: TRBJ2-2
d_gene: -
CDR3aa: CASRHRALNPNTGELFF
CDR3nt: TGCGCCAGCAGGCACAGGGCCCTAAACCCTAACACCGGGGAGCTGTTTTTT

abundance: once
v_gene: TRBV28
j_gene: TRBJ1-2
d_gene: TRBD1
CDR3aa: CASRPQGAGYGYTF
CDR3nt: TGTGCCAGCAGGCCCCAGGGGGCAGGCTATGGCTACACCTTC

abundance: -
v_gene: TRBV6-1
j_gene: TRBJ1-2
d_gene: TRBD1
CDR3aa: CASRSTGAGNYGYTF
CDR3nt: TGTGCCAGCAGATCCACAGGGGCAGGAAACTATGGCTACACCTTC

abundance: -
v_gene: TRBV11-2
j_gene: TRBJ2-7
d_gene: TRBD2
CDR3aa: CASGRLAGHYEQYF
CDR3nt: TGTGCCAGCGGCCGACTAGCGGGCCATTACGAGCAGTACTTC

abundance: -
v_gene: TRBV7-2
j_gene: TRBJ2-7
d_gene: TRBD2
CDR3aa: CASAYRTSNTYEQYF
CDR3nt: TGTGCCAGCGCCTACCGGACTAGCAACACCTACGAGCAGTACTTC

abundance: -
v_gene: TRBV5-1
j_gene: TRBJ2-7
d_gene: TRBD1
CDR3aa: CASSLSGGYYEQYF
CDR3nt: TGCGCCAGCAGCTTGTCAGGGGGCTACTACGAGCAGTACTTC

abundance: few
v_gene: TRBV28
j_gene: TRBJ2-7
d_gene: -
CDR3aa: CASSSQTDEQYF
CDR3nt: TGTGCCAGCAGTTCACAAACAGACGAGCAGTACTTC

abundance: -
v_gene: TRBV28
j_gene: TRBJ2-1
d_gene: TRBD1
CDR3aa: CASKGGGHYNEQFF
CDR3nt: TGTGCCAGCAAAGGGGGCGGACACTACAATGAGCAGTTCTTC

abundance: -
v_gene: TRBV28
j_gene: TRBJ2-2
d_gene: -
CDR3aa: CASSFGAGGFTGELFF
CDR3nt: TGTGCCAGCAGTTTTGGGGCAGGGGGGTTCACCGGGGAGCTGTTTTTT

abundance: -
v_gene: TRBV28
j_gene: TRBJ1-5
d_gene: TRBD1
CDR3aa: CASSLAQGEFQPQHF
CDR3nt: TGTGCCAGCAGTTTGGCGCAGGGGGAGTTCCAGCCCCAGCATTTT

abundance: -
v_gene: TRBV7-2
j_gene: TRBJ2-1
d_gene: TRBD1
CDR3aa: CASSGTGQGGRARFF
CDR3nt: TGTGCCAGCAGCGGCACCGGACAGGGGGGTAGGGCCCGGTTCTTC

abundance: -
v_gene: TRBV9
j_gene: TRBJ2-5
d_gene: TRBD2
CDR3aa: CASAPGGGRETQYF
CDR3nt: TGTGCCAGCGCCCCGGGCGGGGGGAGGGAGACCCAGTACTTC

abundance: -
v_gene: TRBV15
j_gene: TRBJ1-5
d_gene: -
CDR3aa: CATSRDHNQPQHF
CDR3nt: TGTGCCACCAGCAGAGATCACAATCAGCCCCAGCATTTT

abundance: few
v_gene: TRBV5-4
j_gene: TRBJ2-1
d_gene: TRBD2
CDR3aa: CASSKIAGGNNEQFF
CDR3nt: TGTGCCAGCAGTAAAATAGCGGGGGGGAACAATGAGCAGTTCTTC

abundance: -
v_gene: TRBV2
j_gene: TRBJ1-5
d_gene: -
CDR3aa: CASSDRGYSNQPQHF
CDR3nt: TGTGCCAGCAGTGATAGGGGTTATAGCAATCAGCCCCAGCATTTT

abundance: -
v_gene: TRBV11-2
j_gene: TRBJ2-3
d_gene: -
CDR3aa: CASSLDQSTDTQYF
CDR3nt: TGTGCCAGCAGCTTAGATCAGAGCACAGATACGCAGTATTTT

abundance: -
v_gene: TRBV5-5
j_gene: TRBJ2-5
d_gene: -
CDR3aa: CASSLAGTEETQYF
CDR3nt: TGTGCCAGCAGCTTGGCCGGAACAGAAGAGACCCAGTACTTC

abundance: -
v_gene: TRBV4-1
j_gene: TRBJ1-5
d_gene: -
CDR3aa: CASSQSWTILQPQHF
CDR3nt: TGCGCCAGCAGCCAGAGTTGGACTATCCTTCAGCCCCAACATTTT

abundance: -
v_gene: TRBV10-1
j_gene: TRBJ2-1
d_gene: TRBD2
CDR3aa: CASSLGLAGAGEQFF
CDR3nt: TGCGCCAGCAGCCTCGGGTTAGCGGGAGCCGGTGAGCAGTTCTTC

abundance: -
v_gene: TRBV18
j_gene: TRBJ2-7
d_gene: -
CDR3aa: CASSRSPGISSYEQYF
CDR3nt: TGTGCCAGCTCACGGTCGCCGGGAATTAGCTCCTACGAGCAGTACTTC

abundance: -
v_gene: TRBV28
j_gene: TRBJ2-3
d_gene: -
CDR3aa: CASSLAGAITDTQYF
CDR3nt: TGTGCCAGCAGTTTAGCGGGGGCTATCACAGATACGCAGTATTTT

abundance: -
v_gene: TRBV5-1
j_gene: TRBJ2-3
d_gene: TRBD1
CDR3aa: CASSRSGTGASRDTQYF
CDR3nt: TGCGCCAGCAGCAGATCCGGGACAGGGGCAAGTAGAGATACGCAGTATTTT

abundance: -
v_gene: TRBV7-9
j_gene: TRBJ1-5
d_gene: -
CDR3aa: CASPKVGAGTAQHF
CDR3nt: TGTGCCAGTCCTAAAGTGGGGGCCGGAACGGCCCAGCATTTT

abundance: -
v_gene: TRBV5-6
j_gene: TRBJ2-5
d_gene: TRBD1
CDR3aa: CASSFRDRLKETQYF
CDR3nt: TGTGCCAGCAGCTTCCGGGACAGACTCAAAGAGACCCAGTACTTC

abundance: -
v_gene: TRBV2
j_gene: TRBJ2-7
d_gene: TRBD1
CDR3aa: CASSEALGQVSLTYEQYF
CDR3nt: TGTGCCAGCAGTGAAGCGTTGGGACAGGTCTCCCTGACCTACGAGCAGTACTTC

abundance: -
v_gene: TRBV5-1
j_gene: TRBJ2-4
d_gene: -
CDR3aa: CASSFGGGSKNIQYF
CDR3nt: TGCGCCAGCAGCTTCGGGGGAGGCAGCAAAAACATTCAGTACTTC

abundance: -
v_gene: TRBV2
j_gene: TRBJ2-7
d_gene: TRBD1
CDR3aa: CASSEDRDSSYEQYF
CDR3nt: TGTGCCAGCAGCGAAGACAGGGATTCGTCCTACGAGCAGTACTTC

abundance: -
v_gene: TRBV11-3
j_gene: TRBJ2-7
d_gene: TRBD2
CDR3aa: CASSPGTSGGNPYEQYF
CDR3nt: TGTGCCAGCAGCCCAGGGACTAGCGGGGGGAACCCTTACGAGCAGTACTTC

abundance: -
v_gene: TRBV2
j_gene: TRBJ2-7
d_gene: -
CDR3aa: CASSAPDGAYEQYF
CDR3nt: TGTGCCAGCAGTGCACCGGACGGGGCCTACGAGCAGTACTTC

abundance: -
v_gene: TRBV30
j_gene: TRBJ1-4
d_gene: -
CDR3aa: CAWSVLGRGSEKLFF
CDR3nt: TGTGCCTGGAGTGTACTCGGGAGGGGAAGTGAAAAACTGTTTTTT